This T cell receptor (beta chain) is drawn from a study of T cell repertoires in cytomegalovirus infection. From germline, CDR1 is SGHTA and CDR2 FQGNSA. The length of the CDR3 is 15 residues. V was cut by 4 bases and J by 3 bases, with 12 bases left in between. From the reads, TCRdb called clonotypes with MiXCR, one entry per CDR3 protein. The table records under 200,000 distinct CDR3 sequences, more than 9% of them present only once. This clonotype was seen at least ten times. The source is a human donor in good health (CMV status not recorded). Some clones in this sample may be carry-over from other donors' samples. The J gene is TRBJ2-2, the V gene TRBV7-2, with TRBD2 as a possible D gene (6 bases). Sequenced sample: PBMCs. The CDR3 bases are TGTGCCAGCAGCTCCGGGGCGGGGTACACCGGGGAGCTGTTTTTT. This sequence encodes CASSSGAGYTGELFF.